The 6 T cell receptor beta chains given below trace back to one sample, sequenced in a study of T cell responses to AZD1222 COVID-19 vaccine. Only in-frame clones appear in the TCRdb table, and some are missing; sequencing was by immunoSEQ multiplex PCR. The sample has about 79,000 clones; 80% are singletons. The sequences come from peripheral blood, collected on day 0 of AZD1222 vaccination. The receptors come from an adult in good health.

This clone has a handful of counts. V and J are TRBV7-8 and TRBJ2-2; 13 bases fit TRBD2. CDR1 is SGHVS and CDR2 is FQNEAQ in the germline V gene. Trimming cost V 6 bases and J 6 bases; bases outside gene matches: 4. CDR3 length: 15 residues. CDR3 loop: CASSWTSGSAGELFF. For the CDR3, the DNA is TGTGCCAGCAGTTGGACTAGCGGGAGCGCCGGGGAGCTGTTTTTT.

This chain links TRBV27 with TRBJ1-1; D is unresolved. Germline lookup yields CDR1 MNHEY and CDR2 SMNVEV (reference sequence). V shed 2 bases and J shed 3 bases, with 7 bases lying between them. The CDR3 extends over 13 amino acids. CDR3 in DNA: TGTGCCAGCAGTTTAAACGGGTACACTGAAGCTTTCTTT. This codes for CASSLNGYTEAFF.

The chain recombines TRBV3-1 (or the pseudogene TRBV3-2) with TRBJ1-1, with 10 positions matching TRBD1. There are 16 residues in the CDR3. V shed 4 bases, J shed 0 bases, and the junction held 5 bases outside the gene matches. Germline values: CDR1 LGHDT, CDR2 YNNKEL (reference sequence). The CDR3 loop is CASSPDRGRMNTEAFF. CDR3 nucleotide sequence: TGTGCCAGCAGCCCAGACAGGGGGCGCATGAACACTGAAGCTTTCTTT.

CDR3 sequence (DNA): TGTGCCAGCAGTGAAAACGGACAGGGGGGAAACACCATATATTTT. Encoded protein: CASSENGQGGNTIYF. The genes are TRBV6-1 and TRBJ1-3, with TRBD1 matching 9 bases. V dropped 2 bases and J dropped 4; count of bases not matched to a gene: 3. Germline CDR1 is MNHNS and CDR2 is SASEGT. The CDR3 sequence is 15 residues long.

The chain recombines TRBV19 with TRBJ1-1; TRBD1 aligns across 8 bases. The V and J ends lost 5 bases and 0 bases, in that order; junction bases with no gene match: 2. The CDR3 loop spans 14 amino acids. CDR1 is LNHDA, CDR2 SQIVND, per germline (reference sequence). This CDR3 is CASSVQGVNTEAFF. The CDR3 DNA follows: TGTGCCAGTAGTGTACAGGGGGTGAACACTGAAGCTTTCTTT.

This chain joins TRBV6-6 and TRBJ1-4, with D hard to call. Germline V CDR1 and CDR2: MNHNY, SVGAGI (reference sequence). Trimming left V 2 bases short and J 7 bases short, with 5 bases between. CDR3 length: 12 amino acids. The DNA for the CDR3 is TGTGCCAGCAGTTACGTCGGTGAAAAACTGTTTTTT. Encoded protein: CASSYVGEKLFF.